This T cell receptor (beta chain) came from a study of cytomegalovirus exposure and HLA in healthy donors. General study findings and limits: Researchers counted about 150 TCR beta chains as cytomegalovirus-associated. Roughly even sequencing depth across donors was the assumption behind the presence/absence analyses.

The germline V gene has CDR1 MRHNA and CDR2 SNTAGT. The ends were cut back, 11 bases at V and 1 base at J, with 10 bases in the middle. CDR3 length: 12 residues. The study ran its PCR with 60 Vbeta and 13 Jbeta primers. The protocol was immunoSEQ multiplex PCR, while the TCRdb copy is restricted to in-frame clones and leaves out a portion. The sample contains 150,000 to 200,000 clones, around 80% of which appear only once. Worth noting for this clone: Antigen specificity is unknown.

This chain connects TRBV6-4 to TRBJ2-3; D may be TRBD2 (5 bases). The clonotype comes from a woman in her 40s in good health and CMV-seronegative. Sequenced input: PBMCs. The DNA for the CDR3 is TGTGCCTGGGGAGAGGGCACAGATACGCAGTATTTT. Its protein is CAWGEGTDTQYF.